Given below is one T cell receptor (beta chain) in context. The antigen is not known. The data derive from a study of shared clonotypes between healthy human individuals. Across the study: CD8 memory received one plate per donor, CD8 naive two, CD4 memory three and CD4 naive three. Study-wide points: For naive CD4 cells, around 5.1% of clonotypes were shared across several donors.

Samples underwent the assay at deep level. The table came from immunoSEQ multiplex PCR; TCRdb's copy has only in-frame clones and leaves some out. The sample lists 800,000 to 950,000 clones, around 96% occurring once. The CDR3 is 14 amino acids. The V and J ends lost 4 bases and 4 bases respectively, with 15 bases between them. Per germline, CDR1 SGHDT and CDR2 YYEEEE. It was CD45RO-negative cells, positively selected for CCR7, that made up naive CD8 cells, with terminally differentiated effector memory CD45RA+ cells excluded. The sequence was collected from a man aged 30-40 years in good health. The material sequenced was naive CD8+ T cells sorted from blood. The chain couples TRBV5-6 to TRBJ2-7; unclear D gene. CDR3: CASSAEGRRYEQYF. The CDR3 DNA reads as TGTGCCAGCAGCGCCGAAGGACGGAGATACGAGCAGTACTTC.